This passage covers 2 T cell receptor beta chains from one sample sequenced in a study of glioma-infiltrating T cells. Using RNA template, CDR3s of TCR alpha and beta were amplified with iRepertoire arm-PCR. TCRdb reprocessed the multiplex PCR reads via MiXCR and lists one record per CDR3 protein. Of 150,000 to 200,000 distinct CDR3 sequences listed, 32% are singletons. The material sequenced was glioma tissue, nonneoplastic brain tissue, or PBMCs (not recorded which). These receptors all come from a human donor with low-grade glioma or glioblastoma, undergoing nonglioma brain surgery, or in good health (not recorded which).

Many counts were recorded for this clonotype. The rearrangement uses TRBV6-2 or TRBV6-3 and TRBJ2-7, with 9 bases lining up with TRBD1. Trimming took 0 bases from V and 3 from J; bases not matched to a gene: 6. Germline CDR1 MNHEY, CDR2 SVGEGT. The CDR3 covers 16 residues. CDR3 nucleotide sequence: TGTGCCAGCAGTTACTCGGTCTTGGGACAGGGCTACGAGCAGTACTTC. It yields the protein CASSYSVLGQGYEQYF.

The chain employs TRBV19 and TRBJ1-5, with TRBD1 matching over 10 bases. Looked up from germline, CDR1 is LNHDA and CDR2 is SQIVND (reference sequence). The CDR3 totals 17 residues. V shed 6 bases, J shed 6 bases, and the junction held 14 bases outside the gene matches. CDR3 coding DNA: TGTGCCAGTAGCCGCCCGGGACAGGGGTTGTTTGGTCAGCCCCAGCATTTT. Protein: CASSRPGQGLFGQPQHF. The complete variable domain, with remaining parts taken from reference TRBV19 and TRBJ1-5, reads DGGITQSPKYLFRKEGQNVTLSCEQNLNHDAMYWYRQDPGQGLRLIYYSQIVNDFQKGDIAEGYSVSREKKESFPLTVTSAQKNPTAFYLCASSRPGQGLFGQPQHFGDGTRLSIL.